This TCR beta chain was recovered during a study of human T cells and chemical hapten exposure. TCRdb processed the RACE reads anew with MiXCR; each CDR3 protein has one entry. The repertoire consists of over 300,000 distinct CDR3 sequences, with 5% to 6.5% occurring once and the leading ten covering 2.5% to 3%. The CDR3 contains 12 residues. Trimming shortened V by 3 bases and J by 8 bases, and 7 bases separated the two germline ends. In its sample, this clonotype was seen many times. The time point: pre-sensitization, week 0. The sample's treatment: therapeutic diphenylcyclopropenone sensitization with weekly scalp DPC. Total RNA extraction was carried out from unfractionated whole blood.

Material: whole blood, obtained in connection with sensitization to the hapten diphenylcyclopropenone (DPC). This chain connects TRBV12-3 or TRBV12-4 to TRBJ1-4; no reliable D call. This clonotype was sampled from a woman between 50 and 59 years old with alopecia areata. Some clones in this sample may be carry-over from other donors' samples. CDR3 in DNA: TGTGCCAGCAGTTTTAACAGAGAAAAACTGTTTTTT. Its translation is CASSFNREKLFF.